This TCR beta chain was recovered during a study of T cells in Graves' hyperthyroidism and ophthalmopathy. Across the study: Specimen type is peripheral blood, collected at initial diagnosis prior to any treatment.

Hyperthyroidism patients were newly diagnosed, had disease duration under 2 months, and were aged 18 to 65 years. Exclusion of a patient resulted from uncontrolled infection, other autoimmune disease, pregnancy or lactation. Authors of the study amplified TCR beta CDR3 regions from RNA transcripts. TCR CDR3 underwent first-round RT-PCR with the HTBI primer set. One entry per CDR3 protein, called by TCRdb with MiXCR from the multiplex PCR reads. The sample contains around 380,000 distinct CDR3 sequences, roughly 12% of which appear only once. V was cut by 4 bases and J by 2 bases, with 9 bases left in between. Germline V lookup: CDR1 SGDLS, CDR2 YYNGEE. The CDR3 contains 14 residues.

The TCR originated in a man younger than 40 with Graves' hyperthyroidism that later progressed to Graves' ophthalmopathy. Sequences were obtained from blood. The chain carries TRBV9 and TRBJ2-2; D call uncertain. The CDR3 reads CASSPRFNTGELFF. DNA of the CDR3: TGTGCCAGCAGCCCTCGATTTAACACCGGGGAGCTGTTTTTT.